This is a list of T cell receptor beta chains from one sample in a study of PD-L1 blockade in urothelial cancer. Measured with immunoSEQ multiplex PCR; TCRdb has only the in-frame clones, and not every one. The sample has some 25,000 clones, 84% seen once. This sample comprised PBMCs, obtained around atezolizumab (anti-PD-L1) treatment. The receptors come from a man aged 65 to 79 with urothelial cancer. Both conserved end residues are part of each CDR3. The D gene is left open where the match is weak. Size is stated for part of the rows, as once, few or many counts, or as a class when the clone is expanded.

CDR3nt: TGTGCCAGTAGTCGTCGGACTAGCGGGAGTGAAAGCTCCTACGAGCAGTACTTC
CDR3aa: CASSRRTSGSESSYEQYF
abundance: -
j_gene: TRBJ2-7
d_gene: TRBD2
v_gene: TRBV19

CDR3nt: TGCGCCAGCAGCGCTCGTACACGCCCGGGACTCATTACGGAAGGGCAGTACTTC
CDR3aa: CASSARTRPGLITEGQYF
abundance: -
j_gene: TRBJ2-7
d_gene: -
v_gene: TRBV5-1

CDR3nt: TGTGCCAGCAGCCTCGGACAGCCAGGCACGAAGGGCTACACCTTC
CDR3aa: CASSLGQPGTKGYTF
abundance: -
j_gene: TRBJ1-2
d_gene: -
v_gene: TRBV27

CDR3nt: TGTGCCAGCAGCTCCGCCGGGACTAGCGGGAGCAAGCAGTACTTC
CDR3aa: CASSSAGTSGSKQYF
abundance: -
j_gene: TRBJ2-7
d_gene: TRBD2
v_gene: TRBV7-9

CDR3nt: TGTGCCAGCAGCTTAGATTATGGCGGGAGCACCGGGGAGCTGTTTTTT
CDR3aa: CASSLDYGGSTGELFF
abundance: -
j_gene: TRBJ2-2
d_gene: TRBD2
v_gene: TRBV7-6

CDR3nt: TGTGCCAGCAGCGACAACTACGAGCAGTACTTC
CDR3aa: CASSDNYEQYF
abundance: -
j_gene: TRBJ2-7
d_gene: -
v_gene: TRBV9

CDR3nt: TGTGCCAGCAGCTTAGATAAATCCCGGTATGGAGATGAGCAGTTCTTC
CDR3aa: CASSLDKSRYGDEQFF
abundance: -
j_gene: TRBJ2-1
d_gene: -
v_gene: TRBV11-3

CDR3nt: TGTGCCAGCTCACCGCTGGGGCAGGGGGTAAACACTGAAGCTTTCTTT
CDR3aa: CASSPLGQGVNTEAFF
abundance: few
j_gene: TRBJ1-1
d_gene: TRBD1
v_gene: TRBV18

CDR3nt: TGTGCCAGCAGAAAGACAGGGGGTGACTATGGCTACACCTTC
CDR3aa: CASRKTGGDYGYTF
abundance: -
j_gene: TRBJ1-2
d_gene: TRBD1
v_gene: TRBV2

CDR3nt: TGTGCCAGCAAGAGGGAGGGAGGCGACACTGAAGCTTTCTTT
CDR3aa: CASKREGGDTEAFF
abundance: few
j_gene: TRBJ1-1
d_gene: -
v_gene: TRBV6-4

CDR3nt: TGCGCCAGCAGCTTGGATTCTAGCGGAGAGACCCAGTACTTC
CDR3aa: CASSLDSSGETQYF
abundance: -
j_gene: TRBJ2-5
d_gene: TRBD2
v_gene: TRBV5-1

CDR3nt: TGTGCCAGCAGCGCCCTACCGGTTAATACAGATACGCAGTATTTT
CDR3aa: CASSALPVNTDTQYF
abundance: -
j_gene: TRBJ2-3
d_gene: -
v_gene: TRBV5-6

CDR3nt: TGCGCCAGCAGCCCAACAGGACAGGGGGCGATTGGGGCCAACGTCCTGACTTTC
CDR3aa: CASSPTGQGAIGANVLTF
abundance: -
j_gene: TRBJ2-6
d_gene: TRBD1
v_gene: TRBV5-1

CDR3nt: TGTGCTAGCAGCTTTAGCCAGGGGGTAGGTGAGCAGTTCTTC
CDR3aa: CASSFSQGVGEQFF
abundance: -
j_gene: TRBJ2-1
d_gene: TRBD1
v_gene: TRBV7-7

CDR3nt: TGTGCCAGCAGTTTTTCGGCTAGCGGGAGTGAGCAGTTCTTC
CDR3aa: CASSFSASGSEQFF
abundance: few
j_gene: TRBJ2-1
d_gene: TRBD2
v_gene: TRBV27

CDR3nt: TGTGCCAGCAGCTTAGGGCGAGGTGCAGATACGCAGTATTTT
CDR3aa: CASSLGRGADTQYF
abundance: -
j_gene: TRBJ2-3
d_gene: -
v_gene: TRBV11-3

CDR3nt: TGTGCCAGCAGTTTAACGACATTCAGGGGGCCAAGCGAGCCCCAGCATTTT
CDR3aa: CASSLTTFRGPSEPQHF
abundance: -
j_gene: TRBJ1-5
d_gene: TRBD1
v_gene: TRBV28

CDR3nt: TGTGCCAGCAGCTTAGAGCCGTCCCTTCGCTATGGCTACACCTTC
CDR3aa: CASSLEPSLRYGYTF
abundance: -
j_gene: TRBJ1-2
d_gene: -
v_gene: TRBV7-2

CDR3nt: TGTGCCAGCAGCTTAGTGGGGACTAGCGGATACAATGAGCAGTTCTTC
CDR3aa: CASSLVGTSGYNEQFF
abundance: -
j_gene: TRBJ2-1
d_gene: TRBD2
v_gene: TRBV11-2